The T cell receptor (beta chain) under discussion was sequenced for a study of CD8 T cells in Susac syndrome (dated by TCRdb to about 2019). Regarding the complete study: Of the Susac syndrome patients who were sequenced, more than five had clinically active disease and 8 or 9 were in clinical remission. At blood withdrawal, Susac syndrome patients were therapy-naive, treated with corticosteroids (with IVIg additionally given to some), or treated with IVIg alone. Whether CD8+ T cell activation and differentiation in Susac syndrome was antigen driven was tested using repertoire sequencing.

Peripheral blood CD8+ and CD4+ T cells from healthy donors, Susac syndrome patients and multiple sclerosis patients were profiled using high-throughput TCR beta sequencing. The Susac syndrome patients fulfilled recently defined diagnostic criteria for definite or probable disease. Bulk CD8+ and CD4+ T cells were purified magnetically by negative isolation, whereas CD8+ TEMRA cells were enriched by FACS. Blood was drawn into EDTA tubes, processed within 24 hours, and PBMCs were isolated by density gradient centrifugation. PBMCs intended for TCR sequencing were frozen in liquid nitrogen and were later thawed in a 37 degrees C water bath. The sorted or isolated CD4+, CD8+ and CD8+ TEMRA cells had a purity of 90% or higher. RNA was extracted using the RNeasy kit, and about 0.45 to 1 microgram was reverse transcribed with random hexamers. The immunoSEQ multiplex PCR assay, covering 54 Vbeta and 13 Jbeta segments, was used to amplify TCR beta CDR3 regions. Bias from PCR amplification was corrected by using a synthetic template baseline for primer optimization and for computational correction. Under the source paper's analysis protocol: Reads were annotated to V, D and J genes according to IMGT and were analyzed with immunoSEQ Analyzer, with only productive sequences retained. Clonality was calculated as one minus the Shannon entropy normalized by log2 of the number of productive unique sequences. For each patient and control, public and private clones were evaluated within the 100 most prevalent clones. A clone was defined as Susac-specific if it was absent from the healthy and MS cohorts, from around 960 published viral clones and from other ImmuneACCESS disease sequences. TCRdb reprocessed the public reads (quality trimming at Q25 with fastp, clone calling with MiXCR) and kept in-frame beta chains. Entries that share a CDR3 protein sequence are merged under the most common genes and DNA. TCRdb, rather than the study authors, made the V and J calls. The table for this sample lists approximately 180,000 distinct CDR3 sequences; 85% to 95% of them were counted only once. Jointly, the top ten make up 0.085% to 0.1% of the sample.

V is shortened by 4 bases, J by 1 base, and the region joining them spans 16 bases. The CDR3 spans 15 residues, from the cysteine through the phenylalanine. The CDR3 DNA has 45 bases and is translated from base 1. Looking up the germline V gene yields CDR1 SQVTM and CDR2 ANQGSEA. As to this clonotype: The specificity of this receptor is unknown. No much larger clone exists at a distance of one base, and base qualities are not known.

Broad study findings and their caveats: In the CD4+ T cell repertoire of Susac syndrome patients, clonal expansion was not detected. The number of individuals in the TCR sequencing and HLA analysis was recognized as being relatively small.

The sample consisted of CD4+ T cells from PBMCs. This receptor was identified in a human donor with Susac syndrome. The V and J genes are TRBV29-1 and TRBJ1-1; the D gene is unclear. The bases read TGCAGCGTTGGTGGTAGAGACACGGGGAACACTGAAGCTTTCTTT. This codes for CSVGGRDTGNTEAFF. Beyond the CDR3, the reference TRBV29-1 and TRBJ1-1 genes provide the residues; the full variable domain reads: SAVISQKPSRDICQRGTSLTIQCQVDSQVTMMFWYRQQPGQSLTLIATANQGSEATYESGFVIDKFPISRPNLTFSTLTVSNMSPEDSSIYLCSVGGRDTGNTEAFFGQGTRLTVV.